Listed here are 32 T cell receptor beta chains from one sample, sequenced in a study of post-analysis software for immune sequencing data. Prepared libraries of TCR beta cDNA carried unique molecular identifiers. TCRdb passed the PCR reads through MiXCR, listing each CDR3 protein once. The table lists fewer than 850,000 distinct CDR3 sequences, 25% to 30% of them singletons. Overall study findings and caveats: In patients, TRBV5-6, TRBV5-1 and TRBV20-1 belonged to five TRBV segments found more frequently than in controls.

These receptors lack a known antigen. The specimen was blood. The receptor set was obtained from a girl aged 5 to 17 with multiple sclerosis.

This clonotype was recorded a few times. The chain is built from TRBV20-1 and TRBJ2-1; the D is unclear. This CDR3 comprises 11 residues. Deletions cut 3 bases from V and 9 bases from J, with 9 bases between. Germline V lookup: CDR1 DFQATT, CDR2 SNEGSKA (reference sequence). The CDR3 DNA follows: TGCAGTGCTAGGTCGGGTATTGAGCAGTTCTTC. Its protein product is CSARSGIEQFF.

Concerning this clonotype itself: This may be a read error: a much more frequent sequence differs by one nucleotide. The chain employs TRBV7-2 and TRBJ2-3, with D perhaps matching TRBD1 (7 bases). This CDR3 has 15 amino acids. Germline loops: CDR1 SGHTA, CDR2 FQGNSA. The V end was cut by 3 bases, the J end by 2 bases, with 12 bases between. The CDR3, as DNA: TGTGCCAGCAGCTTCCTGGAGGGGGCCACAGATACGCAGTATTTT. It is translated as CASSFLEGATDTQYF.

This chain links TRBV20-1 with TRBJ2-5, with 8 bases aligning to TRBD2. CDR1 and CDR2 (germline): DFQATT, SNEGSKA (reference sequence). Trimming removed 0 bases from V and 5 bases from J; junction bases left unmatched: 8. This CDR3 region has 15 residues. CDR3 loop: CSARDGAGVGETQYF. The CDR3 coding sequence is TGCAGTGCTAGAGATGGAGCGGGAGTGGGGGAGACCCAGTACTTC.

The CDR3 region is CASSHGGTDPLNSPLHF. The CDR3 DNA sequence: TGCGCCAGCAGCCACGGGGGGACAGACCCTCTTAATTCACCCCTCCACTTT. The chain has TRBV4-1 and TRBJ1-6, with TRBD1 matching 7 bases. Germline V CDR1 and CDR2: MGHRA, YSYEKL. After removal of 3 bases from V and 6 bases from J, the junction contained 11 bases not matched to a gene. The CDR3 loop spans 17 amino acids.

The CDR3 DNA reads TGTGCCATCAGTGAGTCGTTGGTAGGGGCGGATGGCTACACCTTC. This codes for CAISESLVGADGYTF. The chain uses TRBV10-3 and TRBJ1-2, with a tentative D call TRBD1 (5 bases). The germline CDR1 and CDR2 sequences are ENHRY and SYGVKD. This CDR3 is built from 15 residues. The V end was cut by 0 bases, the J end by 6 bases, with 14 bases between.

On this clonotype: At one end, the junction sequence differs from germline, possibly due to a read error. The chain has TRBV7-9 and TRBJ2-5; 8 bases fit TRBD2. Germline lookup yields CDR1 SEHNR and CDR2 FQNEAQ (reference sequence). The CDR3 is 16 residues long. The CDR3 DNA sequence: TGTGCCGGCAGCTCGGAAGAGCGGGGGTGGAGGGAGACCCAGTACTTC. Encoded protein: CAGSSEERGWRETQYF. The complete variable domain, with remaining parts taken from reference TRBV7-9 and TRBJ2-5, reads DTGVSQNPRHKITKRGQNVTFRCDPISEHNRLYWYRQTLGQGPEFLTYFQNEAQLEKSRLLSDRFSAERPKGSFSTLEIQRTEQGDSAMYLCAGSSEERGWRETQYFGPGTRLLVL.

The table lists this clonotype with many counts. The chain recombines TRBV5-1 with TRBJ2-5; D remains ambiguous. The V and J ends lost 4 bases and 3 bases respectively, with 4 bases between them. The CDR3 loop spans 11 amino acids. Germline V CDR1 and CDR2: SGHRS, YFSETQ. CDR3 coding DNA: TGCGCCAGCAGCGAAAAAGAGACCCAGTACTTC. Its translation: CASSEKETQYF.

In this sample, this clonotype turned up a few times. The chain's CDR3 is CASSQGSSNYERYF. CDR3 nucleotide sequence: TGTGCCAGCAGCCAAGGTTCGTCGAACTACGAGCGGTACTTC. The chain uses TRBV3-1 and TRBJ2-5; the D is unclear. V was clipped by 1 base and J by 13 bases, with 19 bases between them. There are 14 residues in the CDR3. Germline assignment: CDR1 LGHDT and CDR2 YNNKEL (reference sequence).

The rearrangement joins TRBV29-1 to TRBJ2-1, with 11 bases identical to TRBD2. CDR1 is SQVTM and CDR2 is ANQGSEA in the germline V gene. This CDR3 has 15 residues. The V segment lost 7 bases and the J segment 9 bases; nucleotides outside the gene matches: 14. CDR3 region: CSAQSAGLAELEQFF. The CDR3 coding sequence is TGCAGCGCACAATCTGCGGGACTAGCGGAACTTGAGCAGTTCTTC.

This clonotype was counted a few times. The J gene is TRBJ2-1, the V gene TRBV15; 7 positions match TRBD2. This CDR3 has 15 residues. V shed 8 bases, J shed 0 bases, and the junction held 7 bases outside the gene matches. Per germline, CDR1 LNHNV and CDR2 YYDKDF (reference sequence). CDR3 loop: CATDNGGSSYNEQFF. Written as DNA, the CDR3 is TGTGCCACCGATAACGGCGGGAGCTCCTACAATGAGCAGTTCTTC.

CDR3 coding DNA: TGTGCCAGCAGTGGGGGGGAAATAGATACGCAGTATTTT. Its protein is CASSGGEIDTQYF. The genes are TRBV6-6 and TRBJ2-3; 7 positions match TRBD2. Germline V gene sequence: CDR1 MNHNY, CDR2 SVGAGI (reference sequence). The CDR3 length is 13 residues. J gave up 5 bases and V 5 bases, and 4 bases lay outside the gene matches.

The chain couples TRBV29-1 to TRBJ2-3, with 12 bases aligning to TRBD2. Germline V gives CDR1 SQVTM, CDR2 ANQGSEA. Trimming cost V 3 bases and J 6 bases; bases outside gene matches: 10. The CDR3 covers 16 residues. CDR3 coding DNA: TGCAGCGTTGAGCTAGGGACTAGCGGGTCCGCGGATACGCAGTATTTT. Translation: CSVELGTSGSADTQYF.

To note about this clonotype: Mismatch with germline at one junction end may stem from a read error. The chain employs TRBV10-3 and TRBJ2-6; maybe TRBD1 (6 bases). CDR3 length: 13 amino acids. CDR1 is ENHRY, CDR2 SYGVKD, per germline. CDR3 region: CAHGGSGANVPTF. CDR3 sequence (DNA): TGTGCCCATGGGGGCTCTGGGGCCAACGTCCCGACTTTC.

In its sample, this clonotype was seen a few times. The V and J genes are TRBV7-9 and TRBJ2-5; TRBD2 aligns across 10 bases. CDR3 length: 17 amino acids. Germline V gives CDR1 SEHNR, CDR2 FQNEAQ (reference sequence). Trimming removed 5 bases from V and 5 bases from J; junction bases left unmatched: 14. CDR3 amino acids: CASSARPLAGDGETQYF. In nucleotides, the CDR3 is TGTGCCAGCAGCGCGCGCCCGCTAGCGGGAGACGGCGAGACCCAGTACTTC.

This clonotype was observed a few times. This chain links TRBV6-2 or TRBV6-3 with TRBJ1-1, with TRBD1 matching over 7 bases. This CDR3 has 12 amino acids. Looked up from germline, CDR1 is MNHEY and CDR2 is SVGEGT. The junction had 8 bases not matched to a gene; V was cut back by 7 bases and J by 9 bases. CDR3 sequence reads: CASTDRDRKAFF. The CDR3 nucleotides are TGTGCCAGCACGGATAGGGACAGAAAAGCTTTCTTT.

The CDR3 here is CASSYSSGLTYNEQFF. The CDR3 DNA sequence: TGTGCCAGCAGTTACTCATCAGGTCTTACCTACAATGAGCAGTTCTTC. The chain links TRBV6-5 to TRBJ2-1; D unclear. CDR3 size: 16 residues. Germline lookup yields CDR1 MNHEY and CDR2 SVGAGI. The V end lost 0 bases, the J end lost 2 bases, and 11 bases lay between the germline ends.

The sample holds a few counts of this clonotype. The CDR3 DNA follows: TGTGCCAGCCGAACGGGGATCAACTCTGGGGCCAACGTCCTGACTTTC. The encoded protein is CASRTGINSGANVLTF. The J gene is TRBJ2-6, the V gene TRBV7-2; D perhaps matches TRBD2 (5 bases). This CDR3 is 16 amino acids long. Trimming took 8 bases from V and 0 from J, leaving 14 bases between them. CDR1 is SGHTA and CDR2 is FQGNSA in the germline V gene.

This clonotype was observed a handful of times. This rearrangement joins TRBV12-3 or TRBV12-4 to TRBJ2-7; D gene unclear. The CDR3 has 14 residues. Trimming shortened V by 7 bases and J by 0 bases, and 13 bases separated the two germline ends. CDR3 in amino acids: CASNSPGNSYEQYF. The CDR3 DNA follows: TGTGCCAGCAACTCTCCAGGCAACTCCTACGAGCAGTACTTC.

V gene TRBV5-1 combines with J gene TRBJ1-6, with 7 nucleotides matching TRBD1. Germline CDR1 reads SGHRS; CDR2 reads YFSETQ. The length of the CDR3 is 16 residues. V gave up 3 bases and J gave up 10 bases; unmatched junction bases: 13. The CDR3 protein is CASSSSIRTGSSPLHF. DNA of the CDR3: TGCGCCAGCAGCTCCTCAATAAGGACAGGAAGCTCACCCCTCCACTTT.

The chain is built from TRBV6-6 and TRBJ2-1, with TRBD1 identical over 7 bases. V gave up 5 bases and J gave up 12 bases; unmatched junction bases: 7. The CDR3 runs 12 residues. Per the germline V gene, CDR1 is MNHNY and CDR2 is SVGAGI (reference sequence). This CDR3 is CASSHDRVGQFF. CDR3 DNA sequence: TGTGCCAGCAGTCACGACAGGGTCGGGCAGTTCTTC.

This clonotype was counted only a few times. This chain joins TRBV5-1 and TRBJ2-7; D may be TRBD2 (5 bases). The J call may be faulty, since TRBJ2-5 better matches the DNA end. This CDR3 has 13 residues. Germline CDR1 is SGHRS and CDR2 is YFSETQ. The CDR3 is CASSFFEGETQYF. In nucleotides, the CDR3 is TGCGCCAGCAGCTTTTTTGAGGGAGAGACCCAGTACTTC.

This clonotype was counted only a few times. This chain links TRBV29-1 with TRBJ2-1, with 7 bases lining up with TRBD1. This CDR3 is built from 15 residues. The V gene's germline CDR1 is SQVTM and CDR2 ANQGSEA. J gave up 6 bases and V 6 bases, and 14 bases lay outside the gene matches. The CDR3 nucleotides are TGCAGCGTAGCCTTGGGGGCAGGGGGTGGCAATGAGCAGTTCTTC. Its protein is CSVALGAGGGNEQFF.

This clonotype was observed a handful of times. The chain uses TRBV28 and TRBJ2-5; TRBD2 matches at 10 bases. The J call is in doubt because the DNA end fits TRBJ2-7 better. This CDR3 contains 17 residues. Germline V gives CDR1 MDHEN, CDR2 SYDVKM. The CDR3 protein is CASSLLWSGRAIDEQYF. The CDR3 coding sequence is TGTGCCAGCAGTTTATTGTGGAGCGGGAGGGCCATCGACGAGCAGTACTTC.

This clonotype turned up a few times. As DNA, the CDR3 is TGTGCCACTGCGGCGGGAAGGAATTCACCCCTCCACTTT. This gives the protein CATAAGRNSPLHF. The chain links TRBV6-5 to TRBJ1-6; D not certain. This CDR3 comprises 13 residues. V was shortened by 10 bases and J by 7 bases, with 14 bases between the two germline ends. Germline CDR1 and CDR2: MNHEY and SVGAGI.

This sequence joins TRBV3-1 and TRBJ1-1; no clear D. Trimming stripped 1 base from V and 3 bases from J, with 9 bases between. There are 14 residues in the CDR3. Germline CDR1 reads LGHDT; CDR2 reads YNNKEL (reference sequence). The CDR3 DNA follows: TGTGCCAGCAGCCAAGTGAACCGGGACACTGAAGCTTTCTTT. Translating gives CASSQVNRDTEAFF. The entire variable domain, with the rest obtained from reference TRBV3-1 and TRBJ1-1, is as follows: DTAVSQTPKYLVTQMGNDKSIKCEQNLGHDTMYWYKQDSKKFLKIMFSYNNKELIINETVPNRFSPKSPDKAHLNLHINSLELGDSAVYFCASSQVNRDTEAFFGQGTRLTVV.

This clonotype has just a few counts. This sequence joins TRBV5-5 and TRBJ2-5; D call uncertain. The ends were cut back, 0 bases at V and 1 base at J, with 16 bases in the middle. Germline CDR1 and CDR2: SGHKS and YYEKEE (reference sequence). This CDR3 has 17 residues. DNA of the CDR3: TGTGCCAGCAGCTTGGCCGAGAACAGACGTCTCCAAGAGACCCAGTACTTC. Translating gives CASSLAENRRLQETQYF.

This chain links TRBV5-1 with TRBJ2-1, with D unclear. The end of the DNA fits TRBJ2-7 better, so the J call may be wrong. The germline CDR1 and CDR2 sequences are SGHRS and YFSETQ. The CDR3 spans 13 residues. The CDR3 region has the DNA TGCGCCAGCAGCTTGTTAAGGAACAATGAGCAGTACTTC. Translating gives CASSLLRNNEQYF.

This clonotype was counted between two and nine times. The genes are TRBV9 and TRBJ2-5, with TRBD2 as a possible D gene (6 bases). The DNA end favors TRBJ2-7, so the J call may be wrong. CDR3 length equals 14 residues. Germline CDR1 and CDR2: SGDLS and YYNGEE. CDR3 sequence: CASSVEAEGLEQYF. The CDR3 bases are TGTGCCAGCAGCGTAGAAGCGGAGGGGCTCGAGCAGTACTTC.

This clonotype was counted between two and nine times. This chain uses TRBV20-1 with TRBJ2-1; D is possibly TRBD2 (5 bases). The CDR3 is 12 amino acids. Trimming removed 3 bases at V and 14 bases at J, with 17 bases between. Per germline, CDR1 DFQATT and CDR2 SNEGSKA (reference sequence). Written as DNA, the CDR3 is TGCAGTGCTAGCGGGATTGAGTGGTCGGAGTTCTTC. Protein sequence: CSASGIEWSEFF.

The V and J genes are TRBV6-5 and TRBJ2-3; 9 bases fit TRBD2. Trimming removed 4 bases from V and 6 bases from J; junction bases left unmatched: 11. Germline V gives CDR1 MNHEY, CDR2 SVGAGI. This CDR3 is 16 amino acids long. Here the CDR3 reads CASSSIFSGSGDTQYF. As DNA, the CDR3 is TGTGCCAGCAGTTCGATTTTTAGCGGGAGCGGGGATACGCAGTATTTT.

V usage is TRBV20-1 and J usage is TRBJ2-7, with D possibly TRBD1 on 6 matching bases. Germline V gene lookup returns CDR1 DFQATT and CDR2 SNEGSKA (reference sequence). There are 14 residues in the CDR3. Trimming removed 3 bases from V and 3 bases from J, with 15 bases in between. The CDR3 is CSASRDTGRYEQYF. The CDR3 DNA follows: TGCAGTGCTAGCCGGGACACGGGCCGCTACGAGCAGTACTTC.

The chain recombines TRBV7-6 with TRBJ1-1, with D maybe TRBD1 (6 bases). CDR1 SGHVS and CDR2 FNYEAQ come from the germline V gene. V shed 4 bases and J shed 0 bases, with 15 bases lying between them. The CDR3 has 16 amino acids. CDR3 nucleotides: TGTGCCAGCAGCTCCGAGGGGGGAGGGATGAACACTGAAGCTTTCTTT. As protein: CASSSEGGGMNTEAFF.